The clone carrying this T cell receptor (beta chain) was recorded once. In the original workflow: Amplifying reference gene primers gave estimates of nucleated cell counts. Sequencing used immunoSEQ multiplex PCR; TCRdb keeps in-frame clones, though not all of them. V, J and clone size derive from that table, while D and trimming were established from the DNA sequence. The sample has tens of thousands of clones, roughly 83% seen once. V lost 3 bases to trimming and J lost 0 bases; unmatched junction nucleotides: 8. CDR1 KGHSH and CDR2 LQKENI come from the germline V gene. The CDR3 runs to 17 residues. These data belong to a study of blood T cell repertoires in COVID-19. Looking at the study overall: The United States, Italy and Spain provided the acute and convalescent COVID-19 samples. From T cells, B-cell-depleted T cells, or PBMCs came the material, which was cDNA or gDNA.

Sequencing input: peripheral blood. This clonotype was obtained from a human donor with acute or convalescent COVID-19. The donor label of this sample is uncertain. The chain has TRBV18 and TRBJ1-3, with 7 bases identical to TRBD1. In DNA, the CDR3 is TGTGCCAGCTCACCGCGGACAGGTGAAACCTCTGGAAACACCATATATTTT. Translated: CASSPRTGETSGNTIYF. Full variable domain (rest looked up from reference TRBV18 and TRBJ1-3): NAGVMQNPRHLVRRRGQEARLRCSPMKGHSHVYWYRQLPEEGLKFMVYLQKENIIDESGMPKERFSAEFPKEGPSILRIQQVVRGDSAAYFCASSPRTGETSGNTIYFGEGSWLTVV.